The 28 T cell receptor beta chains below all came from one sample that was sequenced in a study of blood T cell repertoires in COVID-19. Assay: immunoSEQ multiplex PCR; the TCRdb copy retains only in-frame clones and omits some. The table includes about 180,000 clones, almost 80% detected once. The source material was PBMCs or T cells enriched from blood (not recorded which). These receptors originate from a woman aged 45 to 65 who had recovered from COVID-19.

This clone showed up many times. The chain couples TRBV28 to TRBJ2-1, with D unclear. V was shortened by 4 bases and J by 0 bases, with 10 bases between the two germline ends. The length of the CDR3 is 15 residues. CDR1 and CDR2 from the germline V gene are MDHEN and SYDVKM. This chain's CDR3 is CASSSYPGSYNEQFF. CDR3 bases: TGTGCCAGCAGTTCCTATCCTGGCTCCTACAATGAGCAGTTCTTC.

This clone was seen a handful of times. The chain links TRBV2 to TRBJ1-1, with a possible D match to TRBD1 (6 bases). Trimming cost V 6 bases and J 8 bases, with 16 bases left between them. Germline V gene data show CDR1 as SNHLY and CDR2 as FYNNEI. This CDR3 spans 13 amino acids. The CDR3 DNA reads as TGTGCCAGCAGAGTACTTACAGGGTTGGAAGCTTTCTTT. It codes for CASRVLTGLEAFF. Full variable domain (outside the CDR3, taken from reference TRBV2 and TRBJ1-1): EPEVTQTPSHQVTQMGQEVILRCVPISNHLYFYWYRQILGQKVEFLVSFYNNEISEKSEIFDDQFSVERPDGSNFTLKIRSTKLEDSAMYFCASRVLTGLEAFFGQGTRLTVV.

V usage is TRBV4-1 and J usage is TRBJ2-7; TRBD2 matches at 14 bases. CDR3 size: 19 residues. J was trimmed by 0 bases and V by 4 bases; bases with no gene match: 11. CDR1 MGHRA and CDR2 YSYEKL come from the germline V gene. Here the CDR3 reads CASSLRLAGGPNFSYEQYF. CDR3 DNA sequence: TGCGCCAGCAGCCTAAGACTAGCGGGAGGGCCTAATTTCTCCTACGAGCAGTACTTC.

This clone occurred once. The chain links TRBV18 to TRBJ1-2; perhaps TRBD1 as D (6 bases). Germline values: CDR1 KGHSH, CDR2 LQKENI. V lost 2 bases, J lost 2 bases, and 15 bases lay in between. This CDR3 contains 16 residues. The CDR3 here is CASSPFETGTNYGYTF. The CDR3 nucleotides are TGTGCCAGCTCACCATTTGAAACAGGGACGAACTATGGCTACACCTTC.

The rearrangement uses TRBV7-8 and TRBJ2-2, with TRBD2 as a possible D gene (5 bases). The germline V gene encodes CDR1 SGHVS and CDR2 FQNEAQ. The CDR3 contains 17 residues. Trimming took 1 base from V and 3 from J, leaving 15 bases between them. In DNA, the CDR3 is TGTGCCAGCAGCTTAGTAGTCGGGAATGGTTACACCGGGGAGCTGTTTTTT. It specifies CASSLVVGNGYTGELFF. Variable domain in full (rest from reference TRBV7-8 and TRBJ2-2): GAGVSQSPRYKVAKRGQDVALRCDPISGHVSLFWYQQALGQGPEFLTYFQNEAQLDKSGLPSDRFFAERPEGSVSTLKIQRTQQEDSAVYLCASSLVVGNGYTGELFFGEGSRLTVL.

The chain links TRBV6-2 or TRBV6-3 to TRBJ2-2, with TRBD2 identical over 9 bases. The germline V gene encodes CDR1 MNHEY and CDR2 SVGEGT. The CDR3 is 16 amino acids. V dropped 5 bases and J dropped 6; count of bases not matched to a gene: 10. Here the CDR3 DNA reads TGTGCCAGCAGTACCTTTGCGGGAGGGCGCCCCGGGGAGCTGTTTTTT. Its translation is CASSTFAGGRPGELFF.

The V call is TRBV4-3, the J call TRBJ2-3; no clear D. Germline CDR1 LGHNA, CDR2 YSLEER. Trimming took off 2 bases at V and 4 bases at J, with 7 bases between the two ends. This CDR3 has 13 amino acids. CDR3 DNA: TGCGCCAGCAGCCAAATGAGTCCAGATACGCAGTATTTT. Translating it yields CASSQMSPDTQYF.

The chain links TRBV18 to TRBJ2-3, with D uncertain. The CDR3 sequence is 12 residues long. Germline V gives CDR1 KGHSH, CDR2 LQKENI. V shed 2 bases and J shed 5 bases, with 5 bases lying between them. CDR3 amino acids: CASSPGVDTQYF. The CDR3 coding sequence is TGTGCCAGCTCACCAGGAGTAGATACGCAGTATTTT.

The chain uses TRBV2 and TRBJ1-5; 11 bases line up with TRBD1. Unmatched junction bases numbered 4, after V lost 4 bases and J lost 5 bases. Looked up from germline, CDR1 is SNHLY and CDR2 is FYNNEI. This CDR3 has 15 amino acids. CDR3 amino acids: CASSGTGGPYQPQHF. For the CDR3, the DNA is TGTGCCAGCAGTGGGACAGGGGGCCCGTATCAGCCCCAGCATTTT.

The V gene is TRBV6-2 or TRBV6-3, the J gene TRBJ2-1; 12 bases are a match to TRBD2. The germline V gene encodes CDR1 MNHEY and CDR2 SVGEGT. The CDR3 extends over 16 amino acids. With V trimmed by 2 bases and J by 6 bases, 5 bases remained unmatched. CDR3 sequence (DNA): TGTGCCAGCAGTTACCCTAGCGGGAGGGGTATCAATGAGCAGTTCTTC. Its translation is CASSYPSGRGINEQFF.

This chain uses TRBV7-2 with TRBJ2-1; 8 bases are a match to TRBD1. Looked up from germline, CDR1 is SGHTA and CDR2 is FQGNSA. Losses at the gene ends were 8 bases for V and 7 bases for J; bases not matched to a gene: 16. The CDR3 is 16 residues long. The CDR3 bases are TGTGCCAGCGGCTCCCGCGGGCAGGGGGCGGGTAATGAGCAGTTCTTC. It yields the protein CASGSRGQGAGNEQFF.

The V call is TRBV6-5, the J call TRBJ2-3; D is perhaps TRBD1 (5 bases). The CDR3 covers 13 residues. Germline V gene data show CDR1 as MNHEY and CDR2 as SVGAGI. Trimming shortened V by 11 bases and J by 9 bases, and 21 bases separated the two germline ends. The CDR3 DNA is TGTGCCGCAGGGCCGCCAGAGCCCCAGACGCAGTATTTT. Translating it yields CAAGPPEPQTQYF.

CDR3 residues: CSVGSGTDTQYF. CDR3 coding DNA: TGCAGCGTTGGGAGCGGCACAGATACGCAGTATTTT. The chain employs TRBV29-1 and TRBJ2-3; the D is unclear. Per the germline V gene, CDR1 is SQVTM and CDR2 is ANQGSEA. Between the trimmed V and J ends, which lost 4 bases and 1 base, there was a span of 6 bases. The CDR3 loop spans 12 amino acids.

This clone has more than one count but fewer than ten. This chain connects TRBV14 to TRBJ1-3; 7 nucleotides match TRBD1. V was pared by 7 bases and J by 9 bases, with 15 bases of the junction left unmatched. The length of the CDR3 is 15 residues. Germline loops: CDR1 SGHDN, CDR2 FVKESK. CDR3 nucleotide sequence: TGTGCCAGCACTCGGACAGGCGACCCCGGGGCCACCATATATTTT. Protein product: CASTRTGDPGATIYF. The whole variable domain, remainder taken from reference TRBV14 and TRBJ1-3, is EAGVTQFPSHSVIEKGQTVTLRCDPISGHDNLYWYRRVMGKEIKFLLHFVKESKQDESGMPNNRFLAERTGGTYSTLKVQPAELEDSGVYFCASTRTGDPGATIYFGEGSWLTVV.

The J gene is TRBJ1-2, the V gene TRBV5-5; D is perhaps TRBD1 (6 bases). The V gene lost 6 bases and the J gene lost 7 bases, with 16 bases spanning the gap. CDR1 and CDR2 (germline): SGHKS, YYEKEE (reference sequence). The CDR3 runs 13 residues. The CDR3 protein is CASKVTGGLGYTF. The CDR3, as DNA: TGTGCCAGCAAAGTGACAGGCGGTCTTGGCTACACCTTC.

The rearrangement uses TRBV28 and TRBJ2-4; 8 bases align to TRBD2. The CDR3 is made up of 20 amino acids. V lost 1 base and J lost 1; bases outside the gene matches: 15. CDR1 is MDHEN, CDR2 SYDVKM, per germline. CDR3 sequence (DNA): TGTGCCAGCAGTTTATACCTTTCTGGAGCGGGAGTCAATGCCAAAAACATTCAGTACTTC. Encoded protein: CASSLYLSGAGVNAKNIQYF.

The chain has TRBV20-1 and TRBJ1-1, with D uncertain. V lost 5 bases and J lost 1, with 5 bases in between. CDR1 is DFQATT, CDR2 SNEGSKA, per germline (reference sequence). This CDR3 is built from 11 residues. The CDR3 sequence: CSAGPNTEAFF. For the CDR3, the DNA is TGCAGTGCTGGCCCGAACACTGAAGCTTTCTTT.

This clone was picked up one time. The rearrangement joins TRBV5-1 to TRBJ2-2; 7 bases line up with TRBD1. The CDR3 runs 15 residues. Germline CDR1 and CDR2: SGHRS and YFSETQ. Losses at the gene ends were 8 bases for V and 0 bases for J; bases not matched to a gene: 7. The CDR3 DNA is TGCGCCAGTAAGGAGCAGGGGGCGAACACCGGGGAGCTGTTTTTT. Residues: CASKEQGANTGELFF.

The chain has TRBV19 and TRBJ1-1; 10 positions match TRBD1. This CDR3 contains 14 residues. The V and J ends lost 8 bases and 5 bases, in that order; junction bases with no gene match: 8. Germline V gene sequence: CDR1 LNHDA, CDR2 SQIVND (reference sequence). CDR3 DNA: TGTGCCAGTCTCCGGACAGGGGGATGGACTGAAGCTTTCTTT. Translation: CASLRTGGWTEAFF.

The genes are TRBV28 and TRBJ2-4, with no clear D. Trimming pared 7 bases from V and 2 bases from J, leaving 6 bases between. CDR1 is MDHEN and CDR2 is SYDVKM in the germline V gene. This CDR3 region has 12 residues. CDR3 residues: CASTATKNIQYF. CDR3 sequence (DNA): TGTGCCAGCACAGCGACCAAAAACATTCAGTACTTC.

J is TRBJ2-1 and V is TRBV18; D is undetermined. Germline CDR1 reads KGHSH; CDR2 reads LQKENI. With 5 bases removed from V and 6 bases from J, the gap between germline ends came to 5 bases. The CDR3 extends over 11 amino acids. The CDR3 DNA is TGTGCCAGCTCATCCGGCAATGAGCAGTTCTTC. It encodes CASSSGNEQFF.

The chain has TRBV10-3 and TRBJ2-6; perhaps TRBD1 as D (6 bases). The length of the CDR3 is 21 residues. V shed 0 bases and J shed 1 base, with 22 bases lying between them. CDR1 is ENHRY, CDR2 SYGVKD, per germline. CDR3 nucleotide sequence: TGTGCCATCAGTGAGTCGATAAGGACAGATACCACGACATCTGGGGCCAACGTCCTGACTTTC. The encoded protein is CAISESIRTDTTTSGANVLTF.

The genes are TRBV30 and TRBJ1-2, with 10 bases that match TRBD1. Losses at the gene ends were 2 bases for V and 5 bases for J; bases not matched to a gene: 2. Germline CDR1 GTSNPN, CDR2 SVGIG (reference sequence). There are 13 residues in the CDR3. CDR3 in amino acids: CAWSRQGAYGYTF. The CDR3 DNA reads TGTGCCTGGAGTAGACAGGGGGCTTATGGCTACACCTTC.

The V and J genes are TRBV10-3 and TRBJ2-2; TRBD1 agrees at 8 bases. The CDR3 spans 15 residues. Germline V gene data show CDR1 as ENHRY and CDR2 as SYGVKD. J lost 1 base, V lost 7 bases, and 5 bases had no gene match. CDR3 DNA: TGTGCCATCAACCGACAGGGGCTGAACACCGGGGAGCTGTTTTTT. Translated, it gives CAINRQGLNTGELFF.

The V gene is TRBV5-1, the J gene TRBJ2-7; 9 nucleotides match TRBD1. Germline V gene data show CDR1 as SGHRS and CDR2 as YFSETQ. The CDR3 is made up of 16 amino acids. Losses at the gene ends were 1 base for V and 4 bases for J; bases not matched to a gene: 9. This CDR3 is CASSLTPGQGSYEQYF. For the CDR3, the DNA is TGCGCCAGCAGCTTGACCCCGGGACAGGGAAGTTACGAGCAGTACTTC.

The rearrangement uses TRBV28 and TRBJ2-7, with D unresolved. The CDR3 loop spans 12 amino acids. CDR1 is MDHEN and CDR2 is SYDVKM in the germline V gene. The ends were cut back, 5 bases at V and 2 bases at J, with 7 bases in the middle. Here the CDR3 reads CASSTTPYEQYF. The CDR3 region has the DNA TGTGCCAGCAGTACTACCCCCTACGAGCAGTACTTC.

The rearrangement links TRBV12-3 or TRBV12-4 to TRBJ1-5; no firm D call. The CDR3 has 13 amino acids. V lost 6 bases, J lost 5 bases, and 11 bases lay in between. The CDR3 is CASSLLADQPQHF. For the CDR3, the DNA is TGTGCCAGCAGCCTCTTAGCGGATCAGCCCCAGCATTTT.

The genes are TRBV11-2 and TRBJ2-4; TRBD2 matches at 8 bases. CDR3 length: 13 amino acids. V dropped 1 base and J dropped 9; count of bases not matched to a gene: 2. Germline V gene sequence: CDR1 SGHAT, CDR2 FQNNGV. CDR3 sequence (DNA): TGTGCCAGCAGCTTAGGACTAGCGAGCATTCAGTACTTC. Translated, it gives CASSLGLASIQYF. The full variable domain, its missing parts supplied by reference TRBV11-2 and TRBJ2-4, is EAGVAQSPRYKIIEKRQSVAFWCNPISGHATLYWYQQILGQGPKLLIQFQNNGVVDDSQLPKDRFSAERLKGVDSTLKIQPAKLEDSAVYLCASSLGLASIQYFGAGTRLSVL.